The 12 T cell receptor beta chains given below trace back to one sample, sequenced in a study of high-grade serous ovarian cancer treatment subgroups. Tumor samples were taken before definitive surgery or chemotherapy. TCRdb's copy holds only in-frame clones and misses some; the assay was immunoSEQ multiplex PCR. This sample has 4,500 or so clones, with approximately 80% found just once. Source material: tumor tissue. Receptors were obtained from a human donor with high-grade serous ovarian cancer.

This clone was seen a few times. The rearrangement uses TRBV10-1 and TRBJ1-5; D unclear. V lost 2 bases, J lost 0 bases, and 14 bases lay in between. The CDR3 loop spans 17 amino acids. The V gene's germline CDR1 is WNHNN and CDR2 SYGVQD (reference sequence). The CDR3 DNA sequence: TGCGCCAGCAGTGAGGGACGGCGCGCTTATAGCAATCAGCCCCAGCATTTT. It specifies CASSEGRRAYSNQPQHF.

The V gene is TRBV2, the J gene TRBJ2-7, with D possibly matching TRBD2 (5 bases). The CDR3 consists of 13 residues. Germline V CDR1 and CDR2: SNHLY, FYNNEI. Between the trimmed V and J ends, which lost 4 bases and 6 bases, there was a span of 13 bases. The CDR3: CASSGSRAGEQYF. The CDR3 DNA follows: TGTGCCAGCAGTGGGAGTAGGGCGGGCGAGCAGTACTTC.

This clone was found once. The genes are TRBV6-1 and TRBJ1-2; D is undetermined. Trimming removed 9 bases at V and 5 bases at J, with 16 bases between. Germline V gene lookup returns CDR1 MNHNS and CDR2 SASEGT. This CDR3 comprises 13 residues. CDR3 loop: CASGNSGRYGYTF. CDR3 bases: TGTGCCAGTGGGAATTCCGGGCGGTATGGCTACACCTTC.

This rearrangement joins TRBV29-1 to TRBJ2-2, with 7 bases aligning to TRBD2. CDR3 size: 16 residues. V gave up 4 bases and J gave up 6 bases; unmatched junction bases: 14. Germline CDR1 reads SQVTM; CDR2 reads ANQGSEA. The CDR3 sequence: CSVAPPGGGGAGELFF. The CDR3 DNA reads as TGCAGCGTTGCCCCCCCGGGGGGTGGGGGGGCCGGGGAGCTGTTTTTT.

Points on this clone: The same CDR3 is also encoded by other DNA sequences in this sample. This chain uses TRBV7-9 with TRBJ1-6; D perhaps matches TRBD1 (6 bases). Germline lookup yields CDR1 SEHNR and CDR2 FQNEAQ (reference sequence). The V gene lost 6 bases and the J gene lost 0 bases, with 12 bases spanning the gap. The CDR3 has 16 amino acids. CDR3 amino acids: CASSSQGSSYNSPLHF. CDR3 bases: TGTGCCAGCAGTTCACAGGGAAGCTCCTATAATTCACCCCTCCACTTT. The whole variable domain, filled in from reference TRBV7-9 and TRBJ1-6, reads DTGVSQNPRHKITKRGQNVTFRCDPISEHNRLYWYRQTLGQGPEFLTYFQNEAQLEKSRLLSDRFSAERPKGSFSTLEIQRTEQGDSAMYLCASSSQGSSYNSPLHFGNGTRLTVT.

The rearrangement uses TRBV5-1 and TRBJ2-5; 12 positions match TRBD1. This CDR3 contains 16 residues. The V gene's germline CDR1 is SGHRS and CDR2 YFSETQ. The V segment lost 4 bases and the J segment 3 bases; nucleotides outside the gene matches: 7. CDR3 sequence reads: CASSVRDRGLEETQYF. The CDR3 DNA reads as TGCGCCAGCAGCGTCCGGGACAGGGGGCTAGAAGAGACCCAGTACTTC.

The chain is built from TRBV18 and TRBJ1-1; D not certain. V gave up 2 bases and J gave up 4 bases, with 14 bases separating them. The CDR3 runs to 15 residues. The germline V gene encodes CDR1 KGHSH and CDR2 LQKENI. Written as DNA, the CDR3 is TGTGCCAGCTCACCAGCGGTGGCCCGCCCCACTGAAGCTTTCTTT. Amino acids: CASSPAVARPTEAFF.

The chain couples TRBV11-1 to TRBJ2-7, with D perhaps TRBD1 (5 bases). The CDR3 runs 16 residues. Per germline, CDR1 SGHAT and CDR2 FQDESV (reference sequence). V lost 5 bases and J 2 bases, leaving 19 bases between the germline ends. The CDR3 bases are TGTGCCAGCAGCAAAGGGGTAGAGAGGATAACCTACGAGCAGTACTTC. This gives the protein CASSKGVERITYEQYF.

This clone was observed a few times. The CDR3 nucleotides read TGTGCCAGCAGCTTACGCGAGCAGTACTTC. It specifies CASSLREQYF. The chain recombines TRBV7-8 with TRBJ2-7; D is undetermined. Trimming stripped 2 bases from V and 6 bases from J, with 2 bases between. Germline CDR1 and CDR2: SGHVS and FQNEAQ. The CDR3 is 10 residues long.

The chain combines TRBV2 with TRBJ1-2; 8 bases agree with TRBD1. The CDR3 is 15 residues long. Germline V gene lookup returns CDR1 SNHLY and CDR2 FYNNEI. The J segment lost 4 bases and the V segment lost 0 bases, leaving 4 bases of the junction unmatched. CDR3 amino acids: CASSEATGAGYGYTF. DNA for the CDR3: TGTGCCAGCAGTGAAGCGACAGGGGCAGGCTATGGCTACACCTTC.

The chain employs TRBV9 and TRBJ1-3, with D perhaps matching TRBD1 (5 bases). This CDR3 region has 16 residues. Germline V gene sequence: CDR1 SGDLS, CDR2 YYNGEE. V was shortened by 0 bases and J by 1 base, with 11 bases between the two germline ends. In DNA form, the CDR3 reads TGTGCCAGCAGCGTAGACGCGCGGGGGTCTGGAAACACCATATATTTT. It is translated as CASSVDARGSGNTIYF.

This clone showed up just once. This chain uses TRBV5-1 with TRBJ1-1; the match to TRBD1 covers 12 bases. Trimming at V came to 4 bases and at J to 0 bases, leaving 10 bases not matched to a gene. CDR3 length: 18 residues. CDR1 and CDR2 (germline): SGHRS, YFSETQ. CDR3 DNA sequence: TGCGCCAGCAGCAGGAGGGGGACAGGGGGCGGCTTGAACACTGAAGCTTTCTTT. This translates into CASSRRGTGGGLNTEAFF.